This T cell receptor beta chain was recovered during a study of CD8+ T cells in alopecia areata. Trimming cost V 2 bases and J 7 bases, with 18 bases left between them. CDR3 length: 15 residues. The germline V gene has CDR1 SQVTM and CDR2 ANQGSEA. Sample treatment: oral pan-JAK inhibitor, 5-10 mg twice daily. Following RNA extraction, reverse transcription yielded cDNA that acted as the sequencing template. Data came from immunoSEQ multiplex PCR; TCRdb stores just in-frame clones and leaves some out. The sample lists a few hundred thousand clones; around two fifths were seen once. This clone has only a few counts.

The receptor comes from a human donor with alopecia areata. The rearrangement links TRBV29-1 to TRBJ2-1; no clear D. Material: CD4+ T cells sorted from blood, obtained at approximately week 34, from a patient treated with tofacitinib. The chain's CDR3 is CSVEYSLPGSNEQFF. CDR3 nucleotide sequence: TGCAGCGTTGAATATTCGCTCCCAGGATCGAATGAGCAGTTCTTC.